One and the same sample provided the 32 T cell receptor beta chains below, sequenced in a study of response to subunit inactivated influenza vaccine. TCRdb used MiXCR to reprocess the RT-PCR reads, holding one entry per CDR3 protein. Among approximately 700,000 distinct CDR3 sequences, 14% were seen once, and the ten largest hold around 7%. This sample comprised PBMCs from blood, obtained 14 to 15 days before vaccination. The receptors derive from a man aged 45 to 65 who received an inactivated influenza vaccine.

This chain uses TRBV15 with TRBJ1-6, with 9 nucleotides matching TRBD1. Trimming at V came to 5 bases and at J to 9 bases, leaving 8 bases not matched to a gene. Germline-derived CDR1 and CDR2 are LNHNV and YYDKDF (reference sequence). CDR3 length: 15 residues. The DNA for the CDR3 is TGTGCCACCAGCGCTTCCCGGGACAGGGTTTCACCCCTCCACTTT. Residues: CATSASRDRVSPLHF.

There are a few counts of this clonotype. The chain is built from TRBV15 and TRBJ1-4; D is ambiguous. The germline gives CDR1 LNHNV, CDR2 YYDKDF (reference sequence). The V and J ends lost 6 bases and 0 bases respectively, with 8 bases between them. This CDR3 comprises 14 residues. The CDR3 loop reads CATRKGATNEKLFF. The CDR3 bases are TGTGCCACCAGAAAGGGAGCAACTAATGAAAAACTGTTTTTT. Full variable domain (outside the CDR3, taken from reference TRBV15 and TRBJ1-4): DAMVIQNPRYQVTQFGKPVTLSCSQTLNHNVMYWYQQKSSQAPKLLFHYYDKDFNNEADTPDNFQSRRPNTSFCFLDIRSPGLGDTAMYLCATRKGATNEKLFFGSGTQLSVL.

The chain carries TRBV4-3 and TRBJ2-5, with no clear D. Trimming removed 4 bases at V and 0 bases at J, with 9 bases between. The CDR3 covers 14 residues. Per germline, CDR1 LGHNA and CDR2 YSLEER. The CDR3 loop reads CASSRDTYQETQYF. In DNA form, the CDR3 reads TGCGCCAGCAGCCGTGATACCTACCAAGAGACCCAGTACTTC.

This chain joins TRBV3-1 and TRBJ2-1; TRBD1 might be the D (6 bases). The CDR3 spans 14 residues. Trimming removed 4 bases from V and 6 bases from J, with 13 bases in between. Germline V CDR1 and CDR2: LGHDT, YNNKEL (reference sequence). The CDR3 nucleotides are TGTGCCAGCAGCCGAGCCTTGGACAGCAATGAGCAGTTCTTC. Amino acid sequence: CASSRALDSNEQFF.

The chain is built from TRBV29-1 and TRBJ2-3; 7 bases agree with TRBD2. This CDR3 is built from 13 residues. Trimming cost V 7 bases and J 3 bases; bases outside gene matches: 7. Germline V gene sequence: CDR1 SQVTM, CDR2 ANQGSEA. CDR3 sequence reads: CSAGGRSTDTQYF. CDR3 DNA: TGCAGCGCTGGCGGGAGATCAACAGATACGCAGTATTTT.

CDR3: CASSSLGLAGYSGANVLTF. The CDR3 DNA follows: TGTGCCAGTAGTTCCTTGGGACTAGCGGGATACTCTGGGGCCAACGTCCTGACTTTC. The rearrangement joins TRBV19 to TRBJ2-6, with 13 bases fitting TRBD2. The CDR3 totals 19 residues. CDR1 and CDR2 (germline): LNHDA, SQIVND (reference sequence). The J segment lost 0 bases and the V segment lost 5 bases, leaving 7 bases of the junction unmatched.

There are a few counts of this clonotype. The rearrangement uses TRBV28 and TRBJ2-7; TRBD1 matches at 7 bases. CDR3 length: 15 amino acids. The V and J ends lost 6 bases and 2 bases, in that order; junction bases with no gene match: 10. Germline lookup yields CDR1 MDHEN and CDR2 SYDVKM. The CDR3 region has the DNA TGTGCCAGCAGCGTATCCGGGACAGCCACCTACGAGCAGTACTTC. Translated: CASSVSGTATYEQYF. Filled out from reference TRBV28 and TRBJ2-7, the complete variable domain reads DVKVTQSSRYLVKRTGEKVFLECVQDMDHENMFWYRQDPGLGLRLIYFSYDVKMKEKGDIPEGYSVSREKKERFSLILESASTNQTSMYLCASSVSGTATYEQYFGPGTRLTVT.

The V gene is TRBV7-2, the J gene TRBJ2-5, with D tentatively TRBD1 (5 bases). Germline-derived CDR1 and CDR2 are SGHTA and FQGNSA. V was shortened by 2 bases and J by 4 bases, with 11 bases between the two germline ends. The CDR3 runs 14 residues. Written as DNA, the CDR3 is TGTGCCAGCAGCTTAAGCAGGGCGGTAGAGACCCAGTACTTC. It specifies CASSLSRAVETQYF. Together with reference TRBV7-2 and TRBJ2-5, the CDR3 gives the full variable domain: GAGVSQSPSNKVTEKGKDVELRCDPISGHTALYWYRQSLGQGLEFLIYFQGNSAPDKSGLPSDRFSAERTGGSVSTLTIQRTQQEDSAVYLCASSLSRAVETQYFGPGTRLLVL.

The rearrangement joins TRBV5-1 to TRBJ2-1; possible D gene TRBD2, 5 bases. With 1 base removed from V and 6 bases from J, the gap between germline ends came to 11 bases. The V gene's germline CDR1 is SGHRS and CDR2 YFSETQ. This CDR3 comprises 14 residues. The CDR3: CASSLIPAGNEQFF. The CDR3 bases are TGCGCCAGCAGCTTGATTCCCGCGGGCAATGAGCAGTTCTTC.

This clonotype was counted between two and nine times. V is TRBV6-1 and J is TRBJ1-6; the D gene is possibly TRBD1 (6 bases). The germline CDR1 and CDR2 sequences are MNHNS and SASEGT. The CDR3 has 14 amino acids. V dropped 6 bases and J dropped 10 bases, with 16 bases sitting between them. CDR3: CASRGQSGLSPLHF. In DNA form, the CDR3 reads TGTGCCAGCAGAGGACAGTCGGGCCTATCACCCCTCCACTTT.

This clonotype appeared a few times. The rearrangement links TRBV11-2 to TRBJ2-2; the match to TRBD2 covers 7 bases. The junction had 2 bases not matched to a gene; V was cut back by 10 bases and J by 6 bases. Germline V gene lookup returns CDR1 SGHAT and CDR2 FQNNGV. The CDR3 runs to 11 residues. The CDR3 spells CANGRSGELFF. For the CDR3, the DNA is TGTGCCAACGGGAGGTCCGGGGAGCTGTTTTTT.

The rearrangement links TRBV7-2 to TRBJ2-5; D uncertain. CDR3 length: 13 residues. V was cut by 5 bases and J by 2 bases, with 9 bases left in between. Germline V gene data show CDR1 as SGHTA and CDR2 as FQGNSA. The CDR3: CASSPIQQETQYF. DNA of the CDR3: TGTGCCAGCAGCCCAATACAGCAAGAGACCCAGTACTTC.

The chain carries TRBV27 and TRBJ2-4, with D possibly matching TRBD1 (6 bases). CDR1 and CDR2 (germline): MNHEY, SMNVEV (reference sequence). CDR3 length: 18 residues. V was trimmed by 0 bases and J by 1 base, leaving 16 bases between them. The CDR3 region has the DNA TGTGCCAGCAGTTTATCGCACCAGGGGAGTATGGCCAAAAACATTCAGTACTTC. Translated, it gives CASSLSHQGSMAKNIQYF.

The chain combines TRBV7-2 with TRBJ2-2; D is undetermined. The CDR3 contains 16 residues. Trimming took off 4 bases at V and 2 bases at J, with 14 bases between the two ends. Germline V gene sequence: CDR1 SGHTA, CDR2 FQGNSA. This chain's CDR3 is CASSSLRVINTGELFF. CDR3 in DNA: TGTGCCAGCAGCTCTCTCCGGGTGATAAACACCGGGGAGCTGTTTTTT.

V usage is TRBV20-1 and J usage is TRBJ2-1, with 8 positions matching TRBD2. This CDR3 region has 16 residues. CDR1 and CDR2 from the germline V gene are DFQATT and SNEGSKA (reference sequence). CDR3 in DNA: TGCAGCCCCAGCCCCTCAAGCGGGAGTAGGGGGGATGAGCAGTTCTTC. This codes for CSPSPSSGSRGDEQFF.

This clonotype was seen more than once but under ten times. V and J are TRBV12-3 or TRBV12-4 and TRBJ2-3; the match to TRBD2 covers 15 bases. CDR3 length: 15 amino acids. V lost 6 bases, J lost 7 bases, and 5 bases stayed unmatched. The DNA of the CDR3 is TGTGCCAGCAGCTCGGGACTAGCGGGAGGAAATACGCAGTATTTT. The encoded protein is CASSSGLAGGNTQYF.

This clonotype has just a few counts. J is TRBJ2-3 and V is TRBV4-3; 11 nucleotides agree with TRBD2. The CDR3 loop spans 18 amino acids. Germline V gene data show CDR1 as LGHNA and CDR2 as YSLEER. V shed 0 bases and J 1 base; nucleotides not matched to a gene: 6. The CDR3 loop reads CASSQEGSSGGRTDTQYF. In DNA, the CDR3 is TGCGCCAGCAGCCAAGAGGGCTCTAGCGGGGGGCGCACAGATACGCAGTATTTT.

This clonotype showed up many times. V is TRBV29-1 and J is TRBJ2-5; D possibly matches TRBD1 or TRBD2 (7 bases each). Germline loops: CDR1 SQVTM, CDR2 ANQGSEA. This CDR3 region has 15 residues. The germline V and J ends were trimmed by 6 bases and 2 bases, with 19 bases remaining between them. The CDR3 DNA reads as TGCAGCGTGCGGGGCCCAGGGGGGGGGCAAGAGACCCAGTACTTC. Protein product: CSVRGPGGGQETQYF. The full variable domain, in which reference TRBV29-1 and TRBJ2-5 provide the parts outside the CDR3, is SAVISQKPSRDICQRGTSLTIQCQVDSQVTMMFWYRQQPGQSLTLIATANQGSEATYESGFVIDKFPISRPNLTFSTLTVSNMSPEDSSIYLCSVRGPGGGQETQYFGPGTRLLVL.

This chain links TRBV5-1 with TRBJ2-5; D not resolved. This CDR3 contains 14 residues. In germline, CDR1 is SGHRS, CDR2 YFSETQ. The germline V and J ends were trimmed by 5 bases and 5 bases, with 16 bases remaining between them. CDR3 sequence reads: CASRTNPLQETQYF. DNA for the CDR3: TGCGCCAGCAGGACGAACCCCCTGCAGGAGACCCAGTACTTC.

The V call is TRBV11-3, the J call TRBJ2-2, with D possibly being TRBD1 (6 bases). Germline V gene data show CDR1 as SGHNT and CDR2 as YENEEA. The CDR3 sequence is 17 residues long. V was clipped by 0 bases and J by 1 base, with 12 bases between them. As DNA, the CDR3 is TGTGCCAGCAGCTTAGACGACAGGATGGGGAACACCGGGGAGCTGTTTTTT. Its translation: CASSLDDRMGNTGELFF.

The CDR3 protein is CSADPDRAYEQYF. As DNA, the CDR3 is TGCAGTGCTGATCCGGACAGGGCCTACGAGCAGTACTTC. The chain employs TRBV20-1 and TRBJ2-7; 8 nucleotides line up with TRBD1. Germline CDR1 DFQATT, CDR2 SNEGSKA (reference sequence). This CDR3 has 13 amino acids. With 5 bases clipped from V and 2 bases from J, the junction kept 5 bases outside the gene matches.

The rearrangement joins TRBV3-1 to TRBJ2-7; TRBD2 aligns across 12 bases. The germline V gene encodes CDR1 LGHDT and CDR2 YNNKEL (reference sequence). The length of the CDR3 is 16 residues. Losses at the gene ends were 5 bases for V and 2 bases for J; bases not matched to a gene: 7. The CDR3 nucleotides read TGTGCCAGCAGCACCGGGACTAGCGGGCGAGCCTACGAGCAGTACTTC. This encodes CASSTGTSGRAYEQYF.

This clonotype was recorded a few times. This chain links TRBV6-1 with TRBJ1-5; 7 nucleotides line up with TRBD1. Germline V gene sequence: CDR1 MNHNS, CDR2 SASEGT. The V gene end was trimmed by 5 bases and the J gene end by 8 bases; junction bases not matched to a gene: 12. CDR3 size: 15 residues. CDR3 nucleotides: TGTGCCAGCAGTAAACAGGGGCAGGGCGAAAAGCCCCAGCATTTT. Translation: CASSKQGQGEKPQHF.

The chain links TRBV2 to TRBJ2-6; 9 bases line up with TRBD1. The CDR3 has 16 amino acids. Germline lookup yields CDR1 SNHLY and CDR2 FYNNEI. V shed 6 bases and J 1 base; nucleotides not matched to a gene: 4. CDR3 protein: CASRGDRASGANVLTF. The CDR3 nucleotides are TGTGCCAGCAGGGGGGACAGGGCTTCTGGGGCCAACGTCCTGACTTTC.

Notes on this clonotype: A much larger clonotype is one base distant, so this may be a read error. The chain joins TRBV7-8 to TRBJ2-7; unclear D gene. This CDR3 region has 14 residues. The V gene's germline CDR1 is SGHVS and CDR2 FQNEAQ. CDR3 region: CASSLATGNYEHYF. DNA for the CDR3: TGTGCCAGCAGCTTAGCGACGGGCAACTACGAGCACTACTTC.

A note on this clonotype: This may be a read error: a much more frequent sequence differs by one nucleotide. This chain joins TRBV5-5 and TRBJ1-6; D remains unclear. Trimming removed 6 bases from V and 8 bases from J, with 12 bases in between. Germline CDR1 SGHKS, CDR2 YYEKEE (reference sequence). This CDR3 region has 13 residues. The CDR3 loop reads CASTRQPDSPLHF. In nucleotides, the CDR3 is TGTGCCAGCACGCGGCAGCCAGATTCACCCCTCCACTTT.

This clonotype came up a few times. The CDR3 here is CASSYFGTGAVAFF. DNA for the CDR3: TGTGCCAGCAGTTACTTTGGGACAGGGGCAGTAGCTTTCTTT. The chain has TRBV6-5 and TRBJ1-1; 10 bases agree with TRBD1. The V gene end was trimmed by 1 base and the J gene end by 10 bases; junction bases not matched to a gene: 6. Germline-derived CDR1 and CDR2 are MNHEY and SVGAGI. The CDR3 is 14 amino acids.

The chain joins TRBV10-2 to TRBJ2-6; TRBD1 or TRBD2 may be the D gene (5 bases each). Trimming took 8 bases from V and 0 from J, leaving 14 bases between them. This CDR3 has 16 residues. The germline V gene encodes CDR1 WSHSY and CDR2 SAAADI. In nucleotides, the CDR3 is TGCGCCAGCGGGGGAGCAGGCGTCTCTGGGGCCAACGTCCTGACTTTC. Its protein is CASGGAGVSGANVLTF.

The chain combines TRBV7-8 with TRBJ2-2; no clear D gene. Germline CDR1 SGHVS, CDR2 FQNEAQ. Trimming took 1 base from V and 2 from J, leaving 11 bases between them. The length of the CDR3 is 16 residues. CDR3 in amino acids: CASSLGRDGNTGELFF. CDR3 DNA: TGTGCCAGCAGCTTAGGCCGAGACGGAAACACCGGGGAGCTGTTTTTT.

This clonotype was seen many times. The chain employs TRBV12-3 or TRBV12-4 and TRBJ1-1; maybe TRBD1 (6 bases). V was trimmed by 4 bases and J by 6 bases, leaving 15 bases between them. The CDR3 has 14 amino acids. DNA for the CDR3: TGTGCCAGCAGTTCCAGGCTGAGGGGGGCTGAAGCTTTCTTT. It translates to CASSSRLRGAEAFF.

This clonotype was seen ten or more times. The chain couples TRBV11-2 to TRBJ2-7, with 10 bases matching TRBD1. The CDR3 consists of 14 residues. CDR1 SGHAT and CDR2 FQNNGV come from the germline V gene. The V and J ends lost 1 base and 6 bases, in that order; junction bases with no gene match: 3. The CDR3 loop is CASSLGDRGGEQYF. Written as DNA, the CDR3 is TGTGCCAGCAGCTTAGGGGACAGGGGAGGCGAGCAGTACTTC.

This clonotype was counted between two and nine times. The V gene is TRBV24-1, the J gene TRBJ2-5, with a tentative D call TRBD1 (5 bases). The CDR3 sequence is 14 residues long. Per the germline V gene, CDR1 is KGHDR and CDR2 is SFDVKD. Trimming pared 1 base from V and 5 bases from J, leaving 10 bases between. As DNA, the CDR3 is TGTGCCACCAGTGATTTCGAGACAGAGGAGACCCAGTACTTC. Translation: CATSDFETEETQYF.